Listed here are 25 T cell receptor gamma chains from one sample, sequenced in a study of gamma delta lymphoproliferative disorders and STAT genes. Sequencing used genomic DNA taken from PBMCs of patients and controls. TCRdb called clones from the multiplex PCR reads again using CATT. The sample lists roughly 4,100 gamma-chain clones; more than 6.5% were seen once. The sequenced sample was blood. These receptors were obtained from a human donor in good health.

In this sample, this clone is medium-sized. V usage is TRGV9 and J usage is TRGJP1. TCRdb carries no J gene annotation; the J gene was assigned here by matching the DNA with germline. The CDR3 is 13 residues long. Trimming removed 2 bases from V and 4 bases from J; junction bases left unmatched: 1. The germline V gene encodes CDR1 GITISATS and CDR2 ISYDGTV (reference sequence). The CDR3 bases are TGTGCCTTGTGGGAGGGCACTGGTTGGTTCAAGATATTT. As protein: CALWEGTGWFKIF.

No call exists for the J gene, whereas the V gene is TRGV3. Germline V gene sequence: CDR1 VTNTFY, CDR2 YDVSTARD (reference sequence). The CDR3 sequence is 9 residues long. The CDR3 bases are TGTGCCACCTGGGACAACAGGATATTT. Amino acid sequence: CATWDNRIF.

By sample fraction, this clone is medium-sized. For the CDR3, the DNA is TGTGCTGCGTGGGACAACCATAAGAAACTCTTT. Encoded protein: CAAWDNHKKLF. V gene TRGV10 combines with J gene TRGJ1 or TRGJ2. Because TCRdb records no J gene, it was assigned here through a match of the DNA to germline. TRGV10 is labeled an ORF, and its function is uncertain. The CDR3 loop spans 11 amino acids. With 8 bases clipped from V and 8 bases from J, the junction kept 7 bases outside the gene matches.

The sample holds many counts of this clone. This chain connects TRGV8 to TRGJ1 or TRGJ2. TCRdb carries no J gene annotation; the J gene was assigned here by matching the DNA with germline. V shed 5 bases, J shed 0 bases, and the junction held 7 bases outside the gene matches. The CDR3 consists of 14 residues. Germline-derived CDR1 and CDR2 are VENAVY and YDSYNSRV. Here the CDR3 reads CATWASENYYKKLF. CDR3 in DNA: TGTGCCACCTGGGCCTCCGAGAATTATTATAAGAAACTCTTT.

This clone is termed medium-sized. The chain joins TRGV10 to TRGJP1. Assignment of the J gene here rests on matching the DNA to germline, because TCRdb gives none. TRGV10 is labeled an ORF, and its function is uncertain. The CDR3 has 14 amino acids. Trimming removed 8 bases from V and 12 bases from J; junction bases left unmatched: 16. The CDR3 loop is CAAWDYTDSGFKIF. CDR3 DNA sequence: TGTGCTGCGTGGGATTATACTGATTCTGGGTTCAAGATATTT.

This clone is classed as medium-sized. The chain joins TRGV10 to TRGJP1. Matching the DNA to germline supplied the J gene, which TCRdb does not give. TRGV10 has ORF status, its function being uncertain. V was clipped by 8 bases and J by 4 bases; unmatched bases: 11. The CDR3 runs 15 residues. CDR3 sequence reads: CAAWDSSFTGWFKIF. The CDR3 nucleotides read TGTGCTGCGTGGGATAGTTCCTTCACTGGTTGGTTCAAGATATTT.

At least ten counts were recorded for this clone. CDR3 loop: CATWDGRGKKLF. In DNA, the CDR3 is TGTGCCACCTGGGACGGGCGAGGCAAGAAACTCTTT. The chain links TRGV2 to TRGJ1 or TRGJ2. TCRdb does not report a J gene; here it was assigned by matching the DNA to germline references. The CDR3 totals 12 residues. CDR1 is EGSNGY, CDR2 YDSYNSKV, per germline. The ends lost 0 bases at V and 10 bases at J; junction bases unmatched: 6.

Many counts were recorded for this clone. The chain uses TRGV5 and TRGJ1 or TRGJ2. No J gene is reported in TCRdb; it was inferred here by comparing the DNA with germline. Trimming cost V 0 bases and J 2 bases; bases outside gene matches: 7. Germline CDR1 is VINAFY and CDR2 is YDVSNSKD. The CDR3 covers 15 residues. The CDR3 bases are TGTGCCACCTGGGACAGGCCGCGGGATTATTATAAGAAACTCTTT. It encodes CATWDRPRDYYKKLF.

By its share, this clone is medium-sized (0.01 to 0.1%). The DNA of the CDR3 is TGTGCCACCTGGGACTCGGGCTATAGTAGTGATTGGATCAAGACGTTT. As protein: CATWDSGYSSDWIKTF. V usage is TRGV2 and J usage is TRGJP2. The J gene is absent in TCRdb and was assigned here via DNA matching to germline. The CDR3 runs 16 residues. The J segment lost 0 bases and the V segment lost 3 bases, leaving 7 bases of the junction unmatched. Looked up from germline, CDR1 is EGSNGY and CDR2 is YDSYNSKV.

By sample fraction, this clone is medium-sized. Here the CDR3 DNA reads TGTGCTGCGTGGGATTCCCCGCGGAAGAAACTCTTT. Translating it yields CAAWDSPRKKLF. This chain uses TRGV10 with TRGJ1 or TRGJ2. No J gene was available from TCRdb, and it was assigned here by a germline match of the DNA. TRGV10 is flagged as an ORF with uncertain function. V shed 8 bases and J 10 bases; nucleotides not matched to a gene: 12. This CDR3 region has 12 residues.

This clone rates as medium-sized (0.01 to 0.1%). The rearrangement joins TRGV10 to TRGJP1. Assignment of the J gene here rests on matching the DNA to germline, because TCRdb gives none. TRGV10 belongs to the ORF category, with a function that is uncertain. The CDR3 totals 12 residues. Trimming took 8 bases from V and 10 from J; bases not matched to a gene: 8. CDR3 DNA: TGTGCTGCGTGGGACCCCTTTTGGTTCAAGATATTT. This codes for CAAWDPFWFKIF.

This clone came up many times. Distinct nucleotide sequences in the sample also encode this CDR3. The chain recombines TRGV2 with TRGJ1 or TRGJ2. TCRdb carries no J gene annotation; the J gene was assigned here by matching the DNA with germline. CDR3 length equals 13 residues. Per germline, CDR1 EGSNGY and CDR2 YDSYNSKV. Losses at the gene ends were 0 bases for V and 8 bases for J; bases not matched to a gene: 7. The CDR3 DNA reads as TGTGCCACCTGGGACGGGCCGGGGGATAAGAAACTCTTT. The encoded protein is CATWDGPGDKKLF.

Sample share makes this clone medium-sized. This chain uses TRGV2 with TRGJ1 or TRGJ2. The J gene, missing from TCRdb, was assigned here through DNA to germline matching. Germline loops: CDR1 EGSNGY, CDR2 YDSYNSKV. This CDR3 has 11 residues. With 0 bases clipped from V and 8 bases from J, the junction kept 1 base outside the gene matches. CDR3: CATWDGDKKLF. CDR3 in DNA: TGTGCCACCTGGGACGGGGATAAGAAACTCTTT.

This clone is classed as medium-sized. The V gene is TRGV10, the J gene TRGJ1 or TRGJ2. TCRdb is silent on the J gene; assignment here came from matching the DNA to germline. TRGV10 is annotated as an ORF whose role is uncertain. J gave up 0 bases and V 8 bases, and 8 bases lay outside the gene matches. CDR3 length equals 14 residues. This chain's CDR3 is CAAWDPPNYYKKLF. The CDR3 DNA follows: TGTGCTGCGTGGGATCCCCCGAATTATTATAAGAAACTCTTT.

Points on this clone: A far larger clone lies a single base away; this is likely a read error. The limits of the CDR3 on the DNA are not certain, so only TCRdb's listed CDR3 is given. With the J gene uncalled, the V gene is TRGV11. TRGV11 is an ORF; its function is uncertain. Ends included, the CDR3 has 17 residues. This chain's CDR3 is CTTVPVRSSQGGFKKLF.

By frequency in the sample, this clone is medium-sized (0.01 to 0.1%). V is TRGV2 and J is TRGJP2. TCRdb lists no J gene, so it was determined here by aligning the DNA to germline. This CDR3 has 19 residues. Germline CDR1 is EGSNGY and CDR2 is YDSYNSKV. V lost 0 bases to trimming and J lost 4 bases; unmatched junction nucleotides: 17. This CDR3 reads CATWDGGYRLIHSDWIKTF. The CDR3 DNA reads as TGTGCCACCTGGGACGGGGGCTACCGCCTCATTCATAGTGATTGGATCAAGACGTTT.

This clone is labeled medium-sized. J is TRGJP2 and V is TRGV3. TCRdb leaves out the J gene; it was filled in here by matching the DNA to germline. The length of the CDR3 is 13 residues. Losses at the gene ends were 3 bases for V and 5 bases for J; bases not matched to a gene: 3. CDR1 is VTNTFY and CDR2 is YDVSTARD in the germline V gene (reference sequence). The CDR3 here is CATWDGSDWIKTF. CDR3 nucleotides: TGTGCCACCTGGGACGGAAGTGATTGGATCAAGACGTTT.

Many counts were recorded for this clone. The CDR3 region is CATWDGLFEKLF. The CDR3 DNA follows: TGTGCCACCTGGGACGGGCTCTTCGAGAAACTCTTT. The J gene is TRGJ1 or TRGJ2, the V gene TRGV2. Here the J gene came from matching the DNA to germline, since TCRdb omits it. V gave up 0 bases and J gave up 11 bases; unmatched junction bases: 7. The CDR3 contains 12 residues. Germline V gives CDR1 EGSNGY, CDR2 YDSYNSKV.

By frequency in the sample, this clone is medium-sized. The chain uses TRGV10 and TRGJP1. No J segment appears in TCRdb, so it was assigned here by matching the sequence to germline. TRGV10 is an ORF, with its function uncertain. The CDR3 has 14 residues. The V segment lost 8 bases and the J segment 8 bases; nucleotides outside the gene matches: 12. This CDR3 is CAAWVGRVGWFKIF. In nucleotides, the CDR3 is TGTGCTGCGTGGGTTGGAAGAGTGGGTTGGTTCAAGATATTT.

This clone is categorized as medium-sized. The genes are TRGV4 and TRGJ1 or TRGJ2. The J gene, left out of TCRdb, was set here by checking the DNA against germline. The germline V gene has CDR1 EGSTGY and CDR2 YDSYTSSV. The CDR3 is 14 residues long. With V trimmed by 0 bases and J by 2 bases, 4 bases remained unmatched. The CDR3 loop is CATWDGFYYYKKLF. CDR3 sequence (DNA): TGTGCCACCTGGGATGGGTTTTATTATTATAAGAAACTCTTT.

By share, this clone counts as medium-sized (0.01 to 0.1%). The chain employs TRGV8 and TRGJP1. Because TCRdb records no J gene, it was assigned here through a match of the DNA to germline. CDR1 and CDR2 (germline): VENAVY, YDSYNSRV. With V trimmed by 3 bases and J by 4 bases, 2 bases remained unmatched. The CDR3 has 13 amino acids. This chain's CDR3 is CATWDLTGWFKIF. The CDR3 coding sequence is TGTGCCACCTGGGATCTCACTGGTTGGTTCAAGATATTT.

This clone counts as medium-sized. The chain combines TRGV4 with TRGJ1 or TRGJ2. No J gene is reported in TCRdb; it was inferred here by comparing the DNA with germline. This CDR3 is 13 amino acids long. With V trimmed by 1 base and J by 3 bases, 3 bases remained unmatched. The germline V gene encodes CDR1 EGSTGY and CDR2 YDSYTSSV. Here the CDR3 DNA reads TGTGCCACCTGGGATGGCTGTTATTATAAGAAACTCTTT. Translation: CATWDGCYYKKLF.

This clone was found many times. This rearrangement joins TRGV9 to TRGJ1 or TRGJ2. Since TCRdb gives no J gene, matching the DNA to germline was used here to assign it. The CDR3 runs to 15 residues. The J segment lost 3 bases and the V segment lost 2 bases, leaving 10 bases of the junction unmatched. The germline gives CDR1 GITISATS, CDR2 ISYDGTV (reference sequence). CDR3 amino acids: CALWEEKQGYYKKLF. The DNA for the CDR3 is TGTGCCTTGTGGGAGGAAAAACAAGGTTATTATAAGAAACTCTTT.

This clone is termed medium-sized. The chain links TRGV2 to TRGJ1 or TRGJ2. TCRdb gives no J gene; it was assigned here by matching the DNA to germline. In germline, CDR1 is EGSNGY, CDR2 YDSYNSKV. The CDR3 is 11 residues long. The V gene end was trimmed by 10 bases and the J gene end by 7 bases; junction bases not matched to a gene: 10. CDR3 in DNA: TGTGCCACTCCGGGGGGATATAAGAAACTCTTT. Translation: CATPGGYKKLF.

The CDR3 region is CATWPANYYKKLF. The CDR3 bases are TGTGCCACCTGGCCCGCGAATTATTATAAGAAACTCTTT. The genes are TRGV8 and TRGJ1 or TRGJ2. The J gene, left out of TCRdb, was set here by checking the DNA against germline. The CDR3 covers 13 residues. Germline V gene data show CDR1 as VENAVY and CDR2 as YDSYNSRV. The junction had 5 bases not matched to a gene; V was cut back by 6 bases and J by 0 bases.